What follows are 10 T cell receptor beta chains derived from one specimen sequenced in a study of T cell responses to AZD1222 COVID-19 vaccine. Some clones are missing from TCRdb's copy, which holds only in-frame ones; the method was immunoSEQ multiplex PCR. The data contain around 100,000 clones, approximately 88% of them seen just once; the ten biggest clones take up 16%. The sequencing here drew on peripheral blood, taken on day 0 of AZD1222 vaccination. The receptors were sampled from an adult in good health.

The J gene is TRBJ1-2, the V gene TRBV5-5, with D tentatively TRBD1 (5 bases). The CDR3 is made up of 16 amino acids. V lost 2 bases and J 5 bases, leaving 19 bases between the germline ends. Germline loops: CDR1 SGHKS, CDR2 YYEKEE (reference sequence). The CDR3 DNA follows: TGTGCCAGCAGCTTTAGTGCGGACACAAGAAGGTATGGCTACACCTTC. This encodes CASSFSADTRRYGYTF.

This rearrangement joins TRBV4-2 to TRBJ1-6; 7 bases agree with TRBD1. CDR1 is LGHNA and CDR2 is YNFKEQ in the germline V gene. CDR3 length: 15 amino acids. V shed 1 base and J 4 bases; nucleotides not matched to a gene: 1. CDR3 bases: TGTGCCAGCAGCCAAGCAGGGGGTTATAATTCACCCCTCCACTTT. Translating it yields CASSQAGGYNSPLHF.

This clone was counted between two and nine times. Other DNA variants within this sample encode the same CDR3. The chain joins TRBV24-1 to TRBJ2-1; D unresolved. V was clipped by 1 base and J by 5 bases, with 5 bases between them. Per the germline V gene, CDR1 is KGHDR and CDR2 is SFDVKD. This CDR3 comprises 13 residues. In DNA, the CDR3 is TGTGCCACCAGTGATTTCCAGGACAATGAGCAGTTCTTC. It translates to CATSDFQDNEQFF.

The rearrangement links TRBV11-2 to TRBJ2-3; D unclear. Trimming removed 4 bases from V and 4 bases from J, with 12 bases in between. Germline V gives CDR1 SGHAT, CDR2 FQNNGV. The CDR3 is 14 residues long. The CDR3 loop is CASSYTPPADTQYF. The DNA for the CDR3 is TGTGCCAGCAGCTACACCCCCCCAGCAGATACGCAGTATTTT.

The chain has TRBV27 and TRBJ2-1; no definite D call. V was pared by 5 bases and J by 5 bases, with 13 bases between. This CDR3 region has 14 residues. Germline V gene sequence: CDR1 MNHEY, CDR2 SMNVEV (reference sequence). The chain's CDR3 is CASSEPSLNNEQFF. CDR3 bases: TGTGCCAGCAGTGAACCAAGCCTGAACAATGAGCAGTTCTTC.

The V and J genes are TRBV27 and TRBJ1-2; TRBD1 matches at 10 bases. From germline, CDR1 is MNHEY and CDR2 SMNVEV (reference sequence). CDR3 size: 16 residues. The V and J ends lost 5 bases and 3 bases, in that order; junction bases with no gene match: 9. The CDR3 sequence: CASSPADRGYDYGYTF. The DNA for the CDR3 is TGTGCCAGCAGTCCAGCGGACAGGGGGTATGACTATGGCTACACCTTC.

This chain connects TRBV5-1 to TRBJ2-4; 7 bases are a match to TRBD1. CDR1 is SGHRS and CDR2 is YFSETQ in the germline V gene. J was trimmed by 4 bases and V by 4 bases; bases with no gene match: 8. CDR3 size: 15 residues. For the CDR3, the DNA is TGCGCCAGCAGCGAGCCGGGACAGACAAAAAACATTCAGTACTTC. Translated, it gives CASSEPGQTKNIQYF.

CDR3 amino acids: CASSFGGQGYGYTF. The CDR3 coding sequence is TGTGCCAGCAGTTTTGGGGGCCAGGGGTATGGCTACACCTTC. The genes are TRBV27 and TRBJ1-2; a weak D match, TRBD1 (6 bases). CDR1 and CDR2 from the germline V gene are MNHEY and SMNVEV (reference sequence). V lost 3 bases and J 5 bases, leaving 13 bases between the germline ends. The CDR3 loop spans 14 amino acids.

The chain is built from TRBV28 and TRBJ2-7; 10 nucleotides line up with TRBD1. Trimming at V came to 5 bases and at J to 5 bases, leaving 9 bases not matched to a gene. In germline, CDR1 is MDHEN, CDR2 SYDVKM. There are 15 residues in the CDR3. This CDR3 is CASSTTGTGDHEQYF. The CDR3 region has the DNA TGTGCCAGCAGTACGACCGGGACAGGGGACCACGAGCAGTACTTC.

This chain joins TRBV18 and TRBJ2-7; 10 bases match TRBD2. There are 16 residues in the CDR3. V was pared by 0 bases and J by 13 bases, with 15 bases of the junction left unmatched. Germline CDR1 and CDR2: KGHSH and LQKENI. CDR3 DNA sequence: TGTGCCAGCTCACCACCGGTGCATAGCGGGGGGCCCCGTTACTACTTC. Translating it yields CASSPPVHSGGPRYYF.